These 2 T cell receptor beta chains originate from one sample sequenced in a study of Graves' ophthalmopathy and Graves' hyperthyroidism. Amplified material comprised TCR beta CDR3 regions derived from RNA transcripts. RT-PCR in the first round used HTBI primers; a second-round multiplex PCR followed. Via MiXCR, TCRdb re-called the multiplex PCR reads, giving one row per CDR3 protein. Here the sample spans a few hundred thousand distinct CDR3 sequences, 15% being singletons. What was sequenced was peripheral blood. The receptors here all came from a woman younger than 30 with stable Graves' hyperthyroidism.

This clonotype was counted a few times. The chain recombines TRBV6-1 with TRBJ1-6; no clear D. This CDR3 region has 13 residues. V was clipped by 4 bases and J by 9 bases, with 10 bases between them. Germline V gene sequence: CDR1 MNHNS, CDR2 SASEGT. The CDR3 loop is CASSGVPISPLHF. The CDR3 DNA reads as TGTGCCAGCAGTGGGGTACCCATTTCACCCCTCCACTTT.

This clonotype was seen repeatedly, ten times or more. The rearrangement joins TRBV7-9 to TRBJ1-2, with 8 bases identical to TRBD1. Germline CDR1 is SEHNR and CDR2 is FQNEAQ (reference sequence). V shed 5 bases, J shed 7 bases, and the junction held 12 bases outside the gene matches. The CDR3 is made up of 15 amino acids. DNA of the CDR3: TGTGCCAGCAGCCTCCCGGAACTCACAGGGGGTGGCTACACCTTC. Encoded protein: CASSLPELTGGGYTF.